One sample yielded the 17 T cell receptor beta chains listed below, sequenced in a study of control samples from healthy donors and cancer patients. Sequenced by immunoSEQ multiplex PCR; TCRdb stores in-frame clones only, minus some. The sample shows 110,000 to 150,000 clones, roughly 94% of them seen only once. Sequencing was performed on blood. These receptors were collected from a man aged 35-49 years in good health.

The chain recombines TRBV28 with TRBJ2-7, with 11 positions matching TRBD2. Germline V gene lookup returns CDR1 MDHEN and CDR2 SYDVKM. The ends lost 5 bases at V and 7 bases at J; junction bases unmatched: 10. The CDR3 loop spans 15 amino acids. CDR3 sequence: CASSLIAGGRWEQYF. The DNA for the CDR3 is TGTGCCAGCAGTCTCATAGCGGGAGGGCGGTGGGAGCAGTACTTC. Full variable domain (outside the CDR3, taken from reference TRBV28 and TRBJ2-7): DVKVTQSSRYLVKRTGEKVFLECVQDMDHENMFWYRQDPGLGLRLIYFSYDVKMKEKGDIPEGYSVSREKKERFSLILESASTNQTSMYLCASSLIAGGRWEQYFGPGTRLTVT.

The chain is built from TRBV4-1 and TRBJ1-5, with a weak D call TRBD1 (5 bases). CDR1 is MGHRA, CDR2 YSYEKL, per germline. The CDR3 contains 15 residues. V dropped 1 base and J dropped 2 bases, with 9 bases sitting between them. CDR3 loop: CASSQVQGGNQPQHF. CDR3 bases: TGCGCCAGCAGCCAAGTTCAAGGGGGCAATCAGCCCCAGCATTTT.

Here the CDR3 DNA reads TGTGCCAGCAGTCGGAACTCTAACACCGGGGAGCTGTTTTTT. Translated: CASSRNSNTGELFF. This chain connects TRBV9 to TRBJ2-2; D unresolved. The CDR3 is made up of 14 amino acids. Germline loops: CDR1 SGDLS, CDR2 YYNGEE. Trimming left V 5 bases short and J 2 bases short, with 10 bases between. The variable domain in full, with the rest retrieved from reference TRBV9 and TRBJ2-2, is DSGVTQTPKHLITATGQRVTLRCSPRSGDLSVYWYQQSLDQGLQFLIQYYNGEERAKGNILERFSAQQFPDLHSELNLSSLELGDSALYFCASSRNSNTGELFFGEGSRLTVL.

Only one count was recorded for this clone. The chain employs TRBV27 and TRBJ2-2; D remains ambiguous. The V end was cut by 6 bases, the J end by 5 bases, with 16 bases between. The CDR3 has 15 residues. Germline assignment: CDR1 MNHEY and CDR2 SMNVEV (reference sequence). CDR3 nucleotide sequence: TGTGCCAGCAGCGATGTATTCCGCTGGACCGGGGAGCTGTTTTTT. Translating it yields CASSDVFRWTGELFF.

This clone showed up just once. The rearrangement uses TRBV6-4 and TRBJ1-5; weak D call: TRBD1 (6 bases). The CDR3 is 13 residues long. Germline V gives CDR1 MRHNA, CDR2 SNTAGT. The V and J ends lost 3 bases and 6 bases respectively, with 9 bases between them. The CDR3: CASSEGGGQPQHF. DNA of the CDR3: TGTGCCAGCAGTGAGGGGGGCGGTCAGCCCCAGCATTTT.

This clone was picked up a small number of times. The chain uses TRBV6-1 and TRBJ2-7; D remains unclear. V lost 3 bases and J lost 2, with 8 bases in between. Germline values: CDR1 MNHNS, CDR2 SASEGT. The CDR3 sequence is 13 residues long. The CDR3 is CASSELPAYEQYF. The CDR3 coding sequence is TGTGCCAGCAGTGAGCTTCCCGCCTACGAGCAGTACTTC.

J is TRBJ2-2 and V is TRBV7-3, with D perhaps TRBD2 (6 bases). Trimming took off 5 bases at V and 7 bases at J, with 8 bases between the two ends. Germline CDR1 is SGHTA and CDR2 is FQGTGA. The CDR3 extends over 12 amino acids. CDR3 sequence: CASSQGGGELFF. In DNA, the CDR3 is TGTGCCAGCAGCCAGGGAGGCGGGGAGCTGTTTTTT. The variable domain in full, completed from reference TRBV7-3 and TRBJ2-2, reads GAGVSQTPSNKVTEKGKYVELRCDPISGHTALYWYRQSLGQGPEFLIYFQGTGAADDSGLPNDRFFAVRPEGSVSTLKIQRTERGDSAVYLCASSQGGGELFFGEGSRLTVL.

The CDR3 nucleotides read TGTGCCAGTAGTATTGAAAAGGGACAGGGGACTTTCACAGATACGCAGTATTTT. Translation gives CASSIEKGQGTFTDTQYF. The rearrangement links TRBV19 to TRBJ2-3; TRBD1 agrees at 10 bases. The germline V gene has CDR1 LNHDA and CDR2 SQIVND (reference sequence). V lost 3 bases, J lost 2 bases, and 11 bases stayed unmatched. The CDR3 loop spans 18 amino acids. The variable domain in full, with the rest retrieved from reference TRBV19 and TRBJ2-3, is DGGITQSPKYLFRKEGQNVTLSCEQNLNHDAMYWYRQDPGQGLRLIYYSQIVNDFQKGDIAEGYSVSREKKESFPLTVTSAQKNPTAFYLCASSIEKGQGTFTDTQYFGPGTRLTVL.

This clone was recorded only once. Within the sample, other DNA sequences also encode this same CDR3. The chain carries TRBV11-2 and TRBJ2-3, with 8 bases that match TRBD2. V trimming: 6 bases; J trimming: 5 bases; junction bases outside the gene matches: 13. Germline lookup yields CDR1 SGHAT and CDR2 FQNNGV. The CDR3 extends over 16 amino acids. The CDR3 loop reads CASRMTTGGVGDTQYF. The CDR3 nucleotides are TGTGCCAGCAGGATGACGACGGGGGGGGTCGGAGATACGCAGTATTTT.

The chain couples TRBV11-2 to TRBJ1-3; D is unresolved. CDR3 length: 13 residues. The ends were cut back, 3 bases at V and 4 bases at J, with 7 bases in the middle. Germline CDR1 SGHAT, CDR2 FQNNGV. The CDR3 reads CASSLEPGNTIYF. The CDR3 bases are TGTGCCAGCAGCTTGGAACCAGGAAACACCATATATTTT.

The chain is built from TRBV4-3 and TRBJ2-7; either TRBD1 or TRBD2 may supply D (5 bases each). CDR1 is LGHNA and CDR2 is YSLEER in the germline V gene. The CDR3 is 16 amino acids. Deletions cut 0 bases from V and 0 bases from J, with 12 bases between. CDR3 protein: CASSQDLRGDSYEQYF. The DNA of the CDR3 is TGCGCCAGCAGCCAAGATTTGAGAGGGGACTCCTACGAGCAGTACTTC.

V usage is TRBV6-5 and J usage is TRBJ2-7, with D possibly matching TRBD2 (5 bases). The CDR3 has 15 residues. V was shortened by 2 bases and J by 2 bases, with 13 bases between the two germline ends. Germline CDR1 MNHEY, CDR2 SVGAGI. The CDR3 sequence is CASSYARGQTYEQYF. Here the CDR3 DNA reads TGTGCCAGCAGTTACGCCCGAGGGCAGACCTACGAGCAGTACTTC.

This clone was counted a single time. The gene calls are TRBV5-1 and TRBJ1-1, with D hard to call. The germline gives CDR1 SGHRS, CDR2 YFSETQ. The V end lost 0 bases, the J end lost 5 bases, and 11 bases lay between the germline ends. The CDR3 consists of 14 residues. The chain's CDR3 is CASSLGAGGTEAFF. The CDR3 coding sequence is TGCGCCAGCAGCTTGGGTGCTGGCGGGACTGAAGCTTTCTTT.

The chain has TRBV5-1 and TRBJ1-3; D not certain. Per the germline V gene, CDR1 is SGHRS and CDR2 is YFSETQ. Trimming stripped 4 bases from V and 0 bases from J, with 8 bases between. This CDR3 contains 14 residues. The CDR3 region has the DNA TGCGCCAGCAGCCCGTTCGACTCTGGAAACACCATATATTTT. Translating gives CASSPFDSGNTIYF.

This rearrangement joins TRBV20-1 to TRBJ1-2; D gene ambiguous. This CDR3 spans 10 amino acids. V shed 3 bases and J shed 8 bases, with 7 bases lying between them. Per germline, CDR1 DFQATT and CDR2 SNEGSKA (reference sequence). The CDR3 loop is CSASLGGYTF. CDR3 bases: TGCAGTGCTAGCCTAGGAGGCTACACCTTC.

CDR3 sequence: CASSLLRETGYEQYF. The CDR3 DNA sequence: TGTGCCAGCAGCCTCCTAAGGGAAACGGGGTACGAGCAGTACTTC. The chain carries TRBV7-8 and TRBJ2-7; TRBD2 is a possible D gene (5 bases). The V end was cut by 5 bases, the J end by 4 bases, with 18 bases between. This CDR3 is 15 amino acids long. Germline CDR1 reads SGHVS; CDR2 reads FQNEAQ.

The CDR3, as DNA: TGTGCCAGCAGCGTAGACGGAAAGTATGGCTACACCTTC. Residues: CASSVDGKYGYTF. The genes are TRBV9 and TRBJ1-2; no clear D. V lost 0 bases and J lost 5, with 8 bases in between. The V gene's germline CDR1 is SGDLS and CDR2 YYNGEE. The CDR3 is 13 amino acids.